The subject of this entry is one T cell receptor beta chain. Its antigen is not known. CDR3 length: 13 amino acids. The V gene lost 2 bases and the J gene lost 0 bases, with 5 bases spanning the gap. The germline CDR1 and CDR2 sequences are SGDLS and YYNGEE. Using immunoSEQ multiplex PCR, the repertoire was profiled, and TCRdb retains in-frame clones only, with some absent. The sample has under 40,000 clones; 80% to 90% are singletons. Over chemoradiotherapy, repertoires were sampled more than once. The data were obtained in a study of chemoradiotherapy in HPV16-positive cancers. Study background: Candidate HPV-specific clones and shared TCR motifs came from two HPV16-positive patients. Notes on the study in general: In HPV16-positive patients, HPV-responsive T-cell expansion tracked better recurrence-free survival. During treatment, candidate HPV-specific clones and E7-related motifs expanded in tumor.

V usage is TRBV9 and J usage is TRBJ1-1; D is unclear. The sample was blood, taken from a patient who underwent chemoradiotherapy. The TCR sequence derives from a human donor with HPV-associated anogenital cancer. The CDR3 spells CASSVDMNTEAFF. CDR3 nucleotides: TGTGCCAGCAGCGTCGACATGAACACTGAAGCTTTCTTT.